This entry concerns a single TCR beta chain. Its antigen is unknown. The sample is drawn from a study of CD8+ T cells in alopecia areata. Study-level findings and limits: Although TCR sharing was seen in mice, sharing across patients was less clear, possibly for HLA-related reasons.

The germline gives CDR1 LGHNA, CDR2 YNFKEQ. The CDR3 runs 16 residues. V gave up 3 bases and J gave up 9 bases; unmatched junction bases: 7. Extracted from the samples, RNA was reverse transcribed into cDNA to serve as the sequencing template. Sequenced by immunoSEQ multiplex PCR; TCRdb stores in-frame clones only, minus some. The table records approximately 150,000 clones, about 87% of them present only once. The source is a human donor with alopecia areata. Sequences were derived from CD8+ T cells sorted from blood, sampled at week 0. V is TRBV4-2 and J is TRBJ2-1, with 14 bases aligning to TRBD2. CDR3 nucleotide sequence: TGTGCCAGCAGCCAGGAGACTAGCGGGGGGGCTGGTGAGCAGTTCTTC. This sequence encodes CASSQETSGGAGEQFF.